The rows below give T cell receptor beta chains drawn from one sample of a study of identical twins. TCRdb ran MiXCR on the 5' RACE reads and lists one entry per CDR3 protein. This table has hundreds of thousands of distinct CDR3 sequences, roughly 8.6% appearing once. The sample was also linked to a second study, of yellow fever vaccine responses in identical twins.

The specimen was CD8+ T cells sorted from blood. Receptor source: a woman aged 18 to 35 in good health. Each CDR3 is given with its conserved first and last residue. D genes are given only for firm matches. Not every row has a clone size; where given, it reads once, few, many or a size class.

clone size: few; J gene: TRBJ2-3; D gene: NA; V gene: TRBV6-1; CDR3 DNA: TGTGCCAGCAGTCCGTGGTCAGGGATCACAGATACGCAGTATTTT; CDR3 protein: CASSPWSGITDTQYF
clone size: NA; J gene: TRBJ2-1; D gene: NA; V gene: TRBV4-2; CDR3 DNA: TGTGCCAGCAGCCAAGGGGGTGCTGAGCAGTTCTTC; CDR3 protein: CASSQGGAEQFF
clone size: NA; J gene: TRBJ2-3; D gene: NA; V gene: TRBV4-3; CDR3 DNA: TGCGCCAGCAGCCAAGATCCAGTAGGGGGAGTCACAGATACGCAGTATTTT; CDR3 protein: CASSQDPVGGVTDTQYF
clone size: few; J gene: TRBJ2-1; D gene: NA; V gene: TRBV29-1; CDR3 DNA: TGCAGCGTTGACCTATACAATGAGCAGTTCTTC; CDR3 protein: CSVDLYNEQFF
clone size: NA; J gene: TRBJ1-2; D gene: NA; V gene: TRBV7-2; CDR3 DNA: TGTGCCAGCAGCTTAGTAGCCACTCCCGACTACACCTTC; CDR3 protein: CASSLVATPDYTF
clone size: many; J gene: TRBJ2-3; D gene: TRBD1; V gene: TRBV5-1; CDR3 DNA: TGCGCCAGCAGCGAGGGACAGGGGGACACAGATACGCAGTATTTT; CDR3 protein: CASSEGQGDTDTQYF
clone size: many; J gene: TRBJ2-1; D gene: NA; V gene: TRBV7-2; CDR3 DNA: TGTGCCAGCAGCTTAGCGCCGGGATTTTTTAATGAGCAGTTCTTC; CDR3 protein: CASSLAPGFFNEQFF
clone size: many; J gene: TRBJ2-1; D gene: NA; V gene: TRBV10-3; CDR3 DNA: TGTGCCATCAGTGATGTTAGGGGTTTGAGGGAGCAGTTCTTC; CDR3 protein: CAISDVRGLREQFF
clone size: many; J gene: TRBJ2-5; D gene: TRBD1; V gene: TRBV7-8; CDR3 DNA: TGTGCCAGCAGCTTATTGGACAGGGCCGGAGAGACCCAGTACTTC; CDR3 protein: CASSLLDRAGETQYF
clone size: many; J gene: TRBJ1-2; D gene: NA; V gene: TRBV4-3; CDR3 DNA: TGCGCCAGCAGCCAAGATCTAGCGGGCAGTCATGGCTACACCTTC; CDR3 protein: CASSQDLAGSHGYTF
clone size: NA; J gene: TRBJ2-7; D gene: NA; V gene: TRBV20-1; CDR3 DNA: TGCAGTGCTAGGGTTAGGGACACCAAACTCCAAGTTAGCTCCTACGAGCAGTACTTC; CDR3 protein: CSARVRDTKLQVSSYEQYF
clone size: NA; J gene: TRBJ2-1; D gene: NA; V gene: TRBV5-1; CDR3 DNA: TGCGCCAGCAGCTTGGAGACAGGACAAAGGTACAATGAGCAGTTCTTC; CDR3 protein: CASSLETGQRYNEQFF
clone size: few; J gene: TRBJ2-7; D gene: TRBD1; V gene: TRBV4-3; CDR3 DNA: TGCGCCAGCAGCCAAGATAGGGGGACAGCCTACGAGCAGTACTTC; CDR3 protein: CASSQDRGTAYEQYF
clone size: many; J gene: TRBJ2-3; D gene: NA; V gene: TRBV20-1; CDR3 DNA: TGCAGTGCTCCAACAGGGCGCTTCAGCACAGATACGCAGTATTTT; CDR3 protein: CSAPTGRFSTDTQYF
clone size: few; J gene: TRBJ1-2; D gene: NA; V gene: TRBV18; CDR3 DNA: TGTGCCAGCTCACCAGCGGACCTCGGGAACTATGGCTACACCTTC; CDR3 protein: CASSPADLGNYGYTF
clone size: NA; J gene: TRBJ2-1; D gene: TRBD2; V gene: TRBV7-9; CDR3 DNA: TGTGCCAGCAGTCCCCGACTAGCGGGAGTGGACAATGAGCAGTTCTTC; CDR3 protein: CASSPRLAGVDNEQFF
clone size: NA; J gene: TRBJ2-3; D gene: TRBD2; V gene: TRBV27; CDR3 DNA: TGTGCCAGCAGACCAGGACTAGCGGGAGGGTCTTCAGATACGCAGTATTTT; CDR3 protein: CASRPGLAGGSSDTQYF
clone size: NA; J gene: TRBJ2-7; D gene: NA; V gene: TRBV4-2; CDR3 DNA: TGTGCCAGCAGCCAAGAGTATAGCGGATACTACGAGCAGTACTTC; CDR3 protein: CASSQEYSGYYEQYF
clone size: few; J gene: TRBJ2-2; D gene: NA; V gene: TRBV5-1; CDR3 DNA: TGCGCCAGCAGCTTAGCAGGGGAGAGGACCGGGGAGCTGTTTTTT; CDR3 protein: CASSLAGERTGELFF
clone size: many; J gene: TRBJ2-7; D gene: TRBD1; V gene: TRBV7-2; CDR3 DNA: TGTGCCAGCAGCTCGCCTCAGACAGGGGGTTACGAGCAGTACTTC; CDR3 protein: CASSSPQTGGYEQYF
clone size: few; J gene: TRBJ1-6; D gene: NA; V gene: TRBV6-2/TRBV6-3; CDR3 DNA: TGTGCCAGCAGTCTAGACAGAGTCGCCTATAATTCACCCCTCCACTTT; CDR3 protein: CASSLDRVAYNSPLHF
clone size: many; J gene: TRBJ2-5; D gene: TRBD1; V gene: TRBV4-1; CDR3 DNA: TGCGCCAGCAGCCTCCCCATCTCCGGGACAGGTGAAGAGACCCAGTACTTC; CDR3 protein: CASSLPISGTGEETQYF
clone size: few; J gene: TRBJ2-6; D gene: NA; V gene: TRBV21-1; CDR3 DNA: TGTGCCAGCAGCGATAGGCCGGGGACGACCCGATCTGGGGCCAACGTCCTGACTTTC; CDR3 protein: CASSDRPGTTRSGANVLTF
clone size: few; J gene: TRBJ2-2; D gene: NA; V gene: TRBV20-1; CDR3 DNA: TGCAGTGCTAGGTTGGTTACCGGGGAGCTGTTTTTT; CDR3 protein: CSARLVTGELFF
clone size: many; J gene: TRBJ2-7; D gene: NA; V gene: TRBV7-9; CDR3 DNA: TGTGCCAGCAGCTTAGAGGAGGCCTACGAGCAGTACTTC; CDR3 protein: CASSLEEAYEQYF
clone size: few; J gene: TRBJ2-7; D gene: NA; V gene: TRBV5-6; CDR3 DNA: TGTGCCAGCAGCTTCCCGTCGACAGTCCACGAGCAGTACTTC; CDR3 protein: CASSFPSTVHEQYF
clone size: NA; J gene: TRBJ2-7; D gene: NA; V gene: TRBV2; CDR3 DNA: TGTGCCAGCCGGGGGAGAGCCGAGCAGTACTTC; CDR3 protein: CASRGRAEQYF
clone size: NA; J gene: TRBJ1-1; D gene: NA; V gene: TRBV10-3; CDR3 DNA: TGTGCCATCAGTGATACGGTGAACACTGAAGCTTTCTTT; CDR3 protein: CAISDTVNTEAFF
clone size: many; J gene: TRBJ2-1; D gene: TRBD2; V gene: TRBV27; CDR3 DNA: TGTGCCAGCAGTTTCCCCGGGACTAGCGCCACCGGGATCTTCTTC; CDR3 protein: CASSFPGTSATGIFF
clone size: few; J gene: TRBJ2-7; D gene: TRBD2; V gene: TRBV2; CDR3 DNA: TGTGCCGGGGGACTAGCGGACTACGAGCAGTACTTC; CDR3 protein: CAGGLADYEQYF
clone size: many; J gene: TRBJ2-7; D gene: TRBD1; V gene: TRBV4-2; CDR3 DNA: TGTGCCAGCAGCCAAGAATTCGACAGGGGCTACGAGCAGTACTTC; CDR3 protein: CASSQEFDRGYEQYF